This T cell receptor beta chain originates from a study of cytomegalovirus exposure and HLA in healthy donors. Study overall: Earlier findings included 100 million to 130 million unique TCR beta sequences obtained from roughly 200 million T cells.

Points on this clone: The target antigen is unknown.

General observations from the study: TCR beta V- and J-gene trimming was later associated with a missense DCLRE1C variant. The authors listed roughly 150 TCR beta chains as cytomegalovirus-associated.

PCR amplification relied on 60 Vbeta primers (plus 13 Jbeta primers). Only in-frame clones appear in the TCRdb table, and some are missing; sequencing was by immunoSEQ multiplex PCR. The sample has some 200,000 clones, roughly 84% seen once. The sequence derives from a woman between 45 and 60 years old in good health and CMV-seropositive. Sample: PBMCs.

CDR3 region: CASSLGGPANEQFF. CDR3 sequence (DNA): TGCGCCAGCAGCTTGGGGGGGCCCGCCAATGAGCAGTTCTTC. V gene TRBV5-1 combines with J gene TRBJ2-1, with D perhaps matching TRBD1 (6 bases). Germline-derived CDR1 and CDR2 are SGHRS and YFSETQ. V was shortened by 0 bases and J by 6 bases, with 10 bases between the two germline ends. The CDR3 is 14 amino acids.